A selection of T cell receptor beta chains follows, all from one sample in a study of T cells in Graves' hyperthyroidism and ophthalmopathy. TCRdb reprocessed the multiplex PCR reads with MiXCR, giving one entry per CDR3 protein. The sample has about 640,000 distinct CDR3 sequences, about a fifth seen once. The sequenced material came from blood. These receptors were collected from a man aged 30 to 39 with Graves' ophthalmopathy. The CDR3 runs from the conserved cysteine through the conserved F or W. The order of the fields is D gene, V gene, J gene, clone size, CDR3 length, CDR3 DNA, CDR3 protein. The D gene is left open where the match is weak. The listing skips clone size in some rows; elsewhere it reads once, few, many or a size class.

>TRBD2|TRBV5-1|TRBJ2-7|-|14
TGCGCCAGCAGGATAGGAGCGGGGATCTACGAGCAGTACTTC
CASRIGAGIYEQYF
>-|TRBV3-2|TRBJ2-3|once|12
TGTGCCAGCAGAAGACAGCCAGATACGCAGTATTTT
CASRRQPDTQYF
>-|TRBV3-1|TRBJ1-2|-|14
TGTGCCAGCAGCCAAGGTAGGGGCAACTATGGCTACACCTTC
CASSQGRGNYGYTF
>-|TRBV5-1|TRBJ2-5|few|14
TGCGCCAGCAGTTTCTCGGGGGATGGAAAGACCCAGTACTTC
CASSFSGDGKTQYF
>TRBD2|TRBV25-1|TRBJ2-5|-|16
TGTGCCAGCAGTGCCCTCGGGACTAGCGGACAAGAGACCCAGTACTTC
CASSALGTSGQETQYF
>-|TRBV27|TRBJ1-6|-|14
TGTGCCAGCAGTAGCGGAGGAAATAATTCACCCCTCCACTTT
CASSSGGNNSPLHF
>-|TRBV28|TRBJ2-3|few|15
TGTGCCAGCAGTCCTCAGGGTAAAGGCACAGATACGCAGTATTTT
CASSPQGKGTDTQYF
>-|TRBV11-2|TRBJ1-3|many|15
TGTGCCAGCAGCACCGACAGAATCTCTGGAAACACCATATATTTT
CASSTDRISGNTIYF
>-|TRBV12-3/TRBV12-4|TRBJ1-2|-|13
TGTGCCAGCACCCAATCGAGCAGGGCCTCCTACACCTTC
CASTQSSRASYTF
>-|TRBV9|TRBJ2-7|few|16
TGTGCCAGCAGCCCCTCCTTGAGAGGGACCCCTGGCGAGCAGTACTTC
CASSPSLRGTPGEQYF
>TRBD1|TRBV7-9|TRBJ1-1|few|16
TGTGCCAGCACCGCAACGAACAGGGGGCCGAACACTGAAGCTTTCTTT
CASTATNRGPNTEAFF
>-|TRBV9|TRBJ2-1|-|16
TGTGCCAGCAGCGTAGAAGGGCAGCCCTCCTACAATGAGCAGTTCTTC
CASSVEGQPSYNEQFF
>TRBD2|TRBV27|TRBJ2-1|few|17
TGTGCCAGCATTGGGTCTAGCGGGGCGTTAAACTACAATGAGCAGTTCTTC
CASIGSSGALNYNEQFF
>TRBD2|TRBV5-1|TRBJ2-3|many|11
TGCGCCAGCAACGGGGGGAATACGCAGTATTTT
CASNGGNTQYF
>-|TRBV7-8|TRBJ2-7|-|13
TGTGCCAGCAGCTTTGGAGGGCCCGACGAGCAGTACTTC
CASSFGGPDEQYF
>-|TRBV20-1|TRBJ2-1|-|15
TGCAGTGCCTGGGGGACGGGAGTAACCTACAATGAGCAGTTCTTC
CSAWGTGVTYNEQFF
>-|TRBV5-8|TRBJ2-5|once|13
TGTGCCAGCAGCTTCGACCCGGGCGGGACCCAGTACTTC
CASSFDPGGTQYF
>TRBD2|TRBV10-1|TRBJ2-3|few|15
TGCGCCAGCAGTGAGGCGACTAGCGGGAAATATACGCAGTATTTT
CASSEATSGKYTQYF
>TRBD2|TRBV27|TRBJ2-7|few|15
TGTGCCAGCACAAGTAGCGGGAGTAGCTCCTACGAGCAGTACTTC
CASTSSGSSSYEQYF
>-|TRBV27|TRBJ2-3|-|14
TGTGGCAGCAGTTTGGGGCAGAGTACAGATACGCAGTATTTT
CGSSLGQSTDTQYF
>TRBD1|TRBV20-1|TRBJ2-5|few|13
TGCAGTGCTGGACAGGGGGGCCAAGAGACCCAGTACTTC
CSAGQGGQETQYF
>-|TRBV5-1|TRBJ2-1|-|15
TGCGCCAGCAGCCCTATAGGACCGCTGGACAATGAGCAGTTCTTC
CASSPIGPLDNEQFF
>TRBD2|TRBV18|TRBJ2-2|few|15
TGTGCCAGCTCACCCGGGACTAGCGGAAGAGGGGAGCTGTTTTTT
CASSPGTSGRGELFF
>TRBD1|TRBV11-3|TRBJ2-1|-|16
TGTGCCAGCAGCTGGCCCGGGACAGGGAGGTACAATGAGCAGTTCTTC
CASSWPGTGRYNEQFF
>-|TRBV18|TRBJ2-7|medium-sized|13
TGTGCCAGCAGTCCCCCTAGTTCCTACGAGCAGTACTTC
CASSPPSSYEQYF
>TRBD1|TRBV7-2|TRBJ2-7|few|15
TGTGCCAGCAGCATGGTGAGAGACAGGGGCTACGAGCAGTACTTC
CASSMVRDRGYEQYF
>TRBD1|TRBV6-5|TRBJ1-1|many|19
TGTGCCAGCAGTTACTCGATTGGTACCGGACAGGGCGAAAACACTGAAGCTTTCTTT
CASSYSIGTGQGENTEAFF
>-|TRBV7-8|TRBJ2-3|-|12
TGTGCCAACGGCGGGGGCGGGGATACGCAGTATTTT
CANGGGGDTQYF
>TRBD2|TRBV15|TRBJ2-3|-|15
TGTGCCGCCAGCTCGGCTAGCGGGAGGGTAGATACGCAGTATTTT
CAASSASGRVDTQYF
>-|TRBV10-3|TRBJ2-1|few|14
TGTGCCATCAGTGGCCAGAGCTCCTACAATGAGCAGTTCTTC
CAISGQSSYNEQFF
>-|TRBV2|TRBJ2-7|-|14
TGTGCCAGCAGTGAACAGGGGTCCCCCTACGAGCAGTACTTC
CASSEQGSPYEQYF
>TRBD1|TRBV11-2|TRBJ2-5|-|15
TGTGCCAGCAGCCCCCTCGAGAAGGGACAGGAGACCCAGTACTTC
CASSPLEKGQETQYF
>-|TRBV6-1|TRBJ1-3|-|15
TGTGCCAGCCCAGGATGGGGCCGCTCTGGAAACACCATATATTTT
CASPGWGRSGNTIYF
>TRBD2|TRBV12-3/TRBV12-4|TRBJ2-4|-|17
TGTGCCAGCAGTTTTACTAGCGGGACTCTAGCCAAAAACATTCAGTACTTC
CASSFTSGTLAKNIQYF
>-|TRBV4-1|TRBJ2-7|-|15
TGCGCCAGCAGCGGCCGGGACCGCGCCTCCTACGAGCAGTACTTC
CASSGRDRASYEQYF
>TRBD1|TRBV28|TRBJ2-7|few|13
TGTGCCAGCAGTTTTGGACAGGTGTACGAGCAGTACTTC
CASSFGQVYEQYF
>TRBD1|TRBV29-1|TRBJ1-5|-|14
TGCAGCGTTGAAATCGCAGGGGGCGATCAGCCCCAGCATTTT
CSVEIAGGDQPQHF
>TRBD2|TRBV11-1|TRBJ2-7|many|17
TGTGCCAGCAGACAGACTAGCGGGATAAGCGATCGCTACGAGCAGTACTTC
CASRQTSGISDRYEQYF
>TRBD1|TRBV2|TRBJ2-7|few|15
TGTGCCAGCAGCCTATTGACAGGGATTGACTACGAGCAGTACTTC
CASSLLTGIDYEQYF
>-|TRBV28|TRBJ1-2|many|14
TGTGCCAGCAGTCCCTCGGATACCAACTATGGCTACACCTTC
CASSPSDTNYGYTF
>-|TRBV11-2|TRBJ2-7|many|16
TGTGCCAGCAGCTTTCTCCGTGCCCCAGTGGAATACGAGCAGTACTTC
CASSFLRAPVEYEQYF
>TRBD1|TRBV6-1|TRBJ2-7|-|16
TGTGCCAGCAGATTCACCGGGACAGGTTTCTTCCACGAGCAGTACTTC
CASRFTGTGFFHEQYF
>TRBD1|TRBV2|TRBJ1-2|few|15
TGTGCCAGCAGTGAAATGGGACAGGGGAACTATGGCTACACCTTC
CASSEMGQGNYGYTF
>TRBD1|TRBV2|TRBJ1-4|many|15
TGTGCCAGCAGCCCTCCGACAGGGGCGAGAGAAAAACTGTTTTTT
CASSPPTGAREKLFF
>-|TRBV3-1|TRBJ2-7|-|14
TGTGCCAGCAGCCAAGGGCCTCTGATTTACGAGCAGTACTTC
CASSQGPLIYEQYF
>-|TRBV4-1|TRBJ2-5|-|14
TGCGCCAGCAGCCAGGGCCTCTTAGAAGAGACCCAGTACTTC
CASSQGLLEETQYF
>-|TRBV27|TRBJ1-1|many|12
TGTGCCAGCAGTTTGAGGGTTCTCGAAGCTTTCTTT
CASSLRVLEAFF
>-|TRBV19|TRBJ2-2|-|15
TGTGCCAGTAGTACTGGACACTTGAACACCGGGGAGCTGTTTTTT
CASSTGHLNTGELFF
>TRBD1|TRBV7-2|TRBJ1-2|-|14
TGTGCCAGCAGCCGATCTCAGGGGGCGGATGGCTACACCTTC
CASSRSQGADGYTF
>-|TRBV19|TRBJ2-2|-|13
TGTGCCAGTAGTATGACAAACGCCGGGGAGCTGTTTTTT
CASSMTNAGELFF
>TRBD2|TRBV7-2|TRBJ2-1|few|13
TGTGCCAGCAGCTCGACTAGCGCCAATGAGCAGTTCTTC
CASSSTSANEQFF
>-|TRBV6-2/TRBV6-3|TRBJ2-2|-|16
TGTGCCAGCAGTGACCCACGGATGTTAAACACCGGGGAGCTGTTTTTT
CASSDPRMLNTGELFF